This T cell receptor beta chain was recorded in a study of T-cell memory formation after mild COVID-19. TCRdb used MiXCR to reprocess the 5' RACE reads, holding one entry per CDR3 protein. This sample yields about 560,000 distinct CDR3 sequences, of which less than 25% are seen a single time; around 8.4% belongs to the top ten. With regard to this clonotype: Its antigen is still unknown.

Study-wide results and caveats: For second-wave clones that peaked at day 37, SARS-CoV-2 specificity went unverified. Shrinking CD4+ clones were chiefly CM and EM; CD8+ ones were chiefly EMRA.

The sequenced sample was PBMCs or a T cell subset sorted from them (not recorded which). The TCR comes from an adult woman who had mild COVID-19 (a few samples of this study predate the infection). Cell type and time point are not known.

CDR3 coding DNA: TGCGCCAGCAGCTTGACCGGGGCGAGCTACTATGGCTACACCTTC. Encoded protein: CASSLTGASYYGYTF. V is TRBV5-1 and J is TRBJ1-2; a possible D gene is TRBD1 (5 bases). This CDR3 contains 15 residues. Trimming removed 1 base at V and 3 bases at J, with 13 bases between. The V gene's germline CDR1 is SGHRS and CDR2 YFSETQ.